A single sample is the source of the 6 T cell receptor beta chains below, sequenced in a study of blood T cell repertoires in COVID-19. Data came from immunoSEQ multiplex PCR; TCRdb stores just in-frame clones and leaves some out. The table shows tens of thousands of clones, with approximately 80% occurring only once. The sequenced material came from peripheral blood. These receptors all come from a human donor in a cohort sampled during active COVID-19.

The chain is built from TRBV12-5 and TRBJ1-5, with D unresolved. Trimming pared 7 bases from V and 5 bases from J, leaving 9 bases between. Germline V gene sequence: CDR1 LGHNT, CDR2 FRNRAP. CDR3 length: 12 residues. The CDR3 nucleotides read TGTGCTAGTGCCCCATCATATCAGCCCCAGCATTTT. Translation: CASAPSYQPQHF.

The CDR3: CASRGYMTVDYEQYF. In nucleotides, the CDR3 is TGTGCCAGCAGAGGGTATATGACAGTAGACTACGAGCAGTACTTC. The chain couples TRBV6-5 to TRBJ2-7; D may be TRBD1 (5 bases). Germline CDR1 reads MNHEY; CDR2 reads SVGAGI. Trimming cost V 6 bases and J 3 bases, with 18 bases left between them. This CDR3 has 15 residues.

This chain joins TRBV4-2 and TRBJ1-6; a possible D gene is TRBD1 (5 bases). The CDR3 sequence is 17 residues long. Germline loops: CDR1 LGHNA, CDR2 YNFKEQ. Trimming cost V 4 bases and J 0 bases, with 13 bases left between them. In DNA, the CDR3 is TGTGCCAGCAGCCCTGACAGTGGTAACTCCTATAATTCACCCCTCCACTTT. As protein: CASSPDSGNSYNSPLHF.

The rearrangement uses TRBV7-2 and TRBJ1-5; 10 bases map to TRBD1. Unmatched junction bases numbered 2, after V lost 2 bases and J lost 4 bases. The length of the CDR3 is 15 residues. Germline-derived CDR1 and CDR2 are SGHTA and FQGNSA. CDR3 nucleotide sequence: TGTGCCAGCAGCTTAACGGGACAGGGGAATCAGCCCCAGCATTTT. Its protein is CASSLTGQGNQPQHF.

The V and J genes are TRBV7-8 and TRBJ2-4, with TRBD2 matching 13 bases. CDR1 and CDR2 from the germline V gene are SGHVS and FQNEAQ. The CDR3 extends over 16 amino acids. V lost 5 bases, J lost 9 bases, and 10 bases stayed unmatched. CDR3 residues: CASSPTQLAGGGIQYF. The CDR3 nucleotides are TGTGCCAGCAGCCCAACCCAACTAGCGGGAGGGGGCATTCAGTACTTC.

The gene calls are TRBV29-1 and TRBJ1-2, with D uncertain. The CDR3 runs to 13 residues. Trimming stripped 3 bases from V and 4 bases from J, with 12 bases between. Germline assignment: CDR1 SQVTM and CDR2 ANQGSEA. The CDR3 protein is CSVDEGGSYGYTF. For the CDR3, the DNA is TGCAGCGTTGATGAGGGAGGGAGCTATGGCTACACCTTC.